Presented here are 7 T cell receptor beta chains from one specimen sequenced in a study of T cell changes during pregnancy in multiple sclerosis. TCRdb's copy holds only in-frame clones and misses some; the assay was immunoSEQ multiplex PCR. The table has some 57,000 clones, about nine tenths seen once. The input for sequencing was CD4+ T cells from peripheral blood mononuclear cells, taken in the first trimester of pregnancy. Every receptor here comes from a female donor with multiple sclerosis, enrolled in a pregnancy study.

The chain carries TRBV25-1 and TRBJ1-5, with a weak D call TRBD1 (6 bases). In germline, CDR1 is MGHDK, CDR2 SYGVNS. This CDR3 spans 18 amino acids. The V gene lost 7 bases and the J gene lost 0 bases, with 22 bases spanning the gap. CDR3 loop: CASNPVGEGGYSNQPQHF. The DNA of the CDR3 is TGTGCCAGCAATCCTGTGGGAGAGGGGGGGTATAGCAATCAGCCCCAGCATTTT.

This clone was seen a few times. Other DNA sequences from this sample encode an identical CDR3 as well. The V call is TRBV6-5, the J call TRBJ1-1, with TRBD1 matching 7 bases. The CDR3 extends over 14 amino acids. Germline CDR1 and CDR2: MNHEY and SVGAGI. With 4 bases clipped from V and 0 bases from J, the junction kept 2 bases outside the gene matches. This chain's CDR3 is CASSFGQVNTEAFF. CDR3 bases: TGTGCCAGCAGTTTTGGACAGGTGAACACTGAAGCTTTCTTT.

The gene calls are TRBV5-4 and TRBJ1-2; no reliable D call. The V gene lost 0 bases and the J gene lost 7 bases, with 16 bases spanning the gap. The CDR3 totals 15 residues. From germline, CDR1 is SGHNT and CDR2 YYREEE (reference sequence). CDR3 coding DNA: TGTGCCAGCAGCTTGGGCCCGCAAGCGGTGGGTGGCTACACCTTC. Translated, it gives CASSLGPQAVGGYTF.

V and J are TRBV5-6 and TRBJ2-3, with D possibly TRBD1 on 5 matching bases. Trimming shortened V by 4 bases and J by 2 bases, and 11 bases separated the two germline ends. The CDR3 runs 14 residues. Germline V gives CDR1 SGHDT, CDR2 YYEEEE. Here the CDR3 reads CASSPYRFTDTQYF. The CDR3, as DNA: TGTGCCAGCAGCCCTTACAGGTTCACAGATACGCAGTATTTT. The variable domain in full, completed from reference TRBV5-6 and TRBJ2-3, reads DAGVTQSPTHLIKTRGQQVTLRCSPKSGHDTVSWYQQALGQGPQFIFQYYEEEERQRGNFPDRFSGHQFPNYSSELNVNALLLGDSALYLCASSPYRFTDTQYFGPGTRLTVL.

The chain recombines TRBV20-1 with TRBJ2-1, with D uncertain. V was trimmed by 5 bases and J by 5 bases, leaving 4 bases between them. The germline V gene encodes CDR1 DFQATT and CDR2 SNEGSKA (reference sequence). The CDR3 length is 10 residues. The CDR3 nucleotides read TGCAGTGCTGCTAACAATGAGCAGTTCTTC. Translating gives CSAANNEQFF.

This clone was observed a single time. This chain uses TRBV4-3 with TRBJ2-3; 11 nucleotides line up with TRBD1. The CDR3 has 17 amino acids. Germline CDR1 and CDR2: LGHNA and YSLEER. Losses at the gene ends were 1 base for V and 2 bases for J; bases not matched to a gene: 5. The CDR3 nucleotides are TGCGCCAGCAGCCAAGGGACAGGGGGCGCAAACACAGATACGCAGTATTTT. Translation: CASSQGTGGANTDTQYF.

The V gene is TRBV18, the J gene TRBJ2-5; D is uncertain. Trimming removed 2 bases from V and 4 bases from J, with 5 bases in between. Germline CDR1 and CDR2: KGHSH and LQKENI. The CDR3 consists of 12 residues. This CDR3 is CASSPSGETQYF. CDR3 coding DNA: TGTGCCAGCTCACCATCGGGAGAGACCCAGTACTTC.